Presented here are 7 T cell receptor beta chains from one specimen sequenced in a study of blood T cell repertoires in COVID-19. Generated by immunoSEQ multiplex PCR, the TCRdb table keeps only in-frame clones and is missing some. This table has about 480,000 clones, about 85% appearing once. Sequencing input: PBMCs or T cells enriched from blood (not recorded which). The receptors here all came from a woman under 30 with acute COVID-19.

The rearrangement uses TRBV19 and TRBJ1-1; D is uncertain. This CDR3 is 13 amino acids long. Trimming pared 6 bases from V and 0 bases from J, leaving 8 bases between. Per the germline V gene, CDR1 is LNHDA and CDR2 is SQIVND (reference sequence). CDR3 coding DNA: TGTGCCAGTAGCCCCGGTATGAACACTGAAGCTTTCTTT. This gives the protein CASSPGMNTEAFF.

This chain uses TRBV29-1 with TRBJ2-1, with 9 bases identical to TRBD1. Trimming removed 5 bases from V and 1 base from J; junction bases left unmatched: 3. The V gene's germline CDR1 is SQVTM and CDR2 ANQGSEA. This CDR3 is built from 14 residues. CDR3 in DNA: TGCAGCGTTCGGGGGACAGGGTCCTACAATGAGCAGTTCTTC. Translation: CSVRGTGSYNEQFF.

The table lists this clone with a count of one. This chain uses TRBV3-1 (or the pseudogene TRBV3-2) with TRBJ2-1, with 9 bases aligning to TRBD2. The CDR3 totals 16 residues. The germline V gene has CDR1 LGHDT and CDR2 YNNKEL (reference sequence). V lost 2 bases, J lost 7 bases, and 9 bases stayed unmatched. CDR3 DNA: TGTGCCAGCAGCCAAATAGGGACTAGCTACAAGAATGAGCAGTTCTTC. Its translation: CASSQIGTSYKNEQFF.

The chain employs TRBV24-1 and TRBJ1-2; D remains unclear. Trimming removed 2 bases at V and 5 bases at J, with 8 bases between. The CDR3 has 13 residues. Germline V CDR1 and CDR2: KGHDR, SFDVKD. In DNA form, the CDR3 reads TGTGCCACCAGTGATTCCGACTGGTATGGCTACACCTTC. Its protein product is CATSDSDWYGYTF.

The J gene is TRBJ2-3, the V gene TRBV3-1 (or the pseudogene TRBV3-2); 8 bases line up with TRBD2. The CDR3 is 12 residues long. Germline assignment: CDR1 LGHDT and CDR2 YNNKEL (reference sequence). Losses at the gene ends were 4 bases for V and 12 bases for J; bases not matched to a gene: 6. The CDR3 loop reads CASSPGGPLQYF. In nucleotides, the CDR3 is TGTGCCAGCAGCCCGGGGGGGCCGCTCCAGTATTTT.

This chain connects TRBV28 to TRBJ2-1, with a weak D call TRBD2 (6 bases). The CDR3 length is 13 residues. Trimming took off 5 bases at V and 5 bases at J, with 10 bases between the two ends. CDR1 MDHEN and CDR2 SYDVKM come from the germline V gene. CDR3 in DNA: TGTGCCAGCAGTGAGACTAGGGACAATGAGCAGTTCTTC. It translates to CASSETRDNEQFF.

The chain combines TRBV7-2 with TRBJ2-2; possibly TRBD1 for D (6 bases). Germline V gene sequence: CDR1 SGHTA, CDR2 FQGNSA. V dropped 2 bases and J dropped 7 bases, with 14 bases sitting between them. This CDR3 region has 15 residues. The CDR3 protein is CASSLSVQGSGELFF. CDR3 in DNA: TGTGCCAGCAGCTTAAGTGTACAGGGAAGCGGGGAGCTGTTTTTT.